This T cell receptor beta chain was identified in a study of T cells in Graves' hyperthyroidism and ophthalmopathy. RNA transcripts yielded amplified TCR beta CDR3 regions. In the first-round RT-PCR of the TCR CDR3, the HTBI primer set was used. TCRdb called the multiplex PCR reads again in MiXCR, with one record for every CDR3 protein. Found here are hundreds of thousands of distinct CDR3 sequences, around 13% of them singletons; the top ten hold around an eighth. CDR1 is SQVTM, CDR2 ANQGSEA, per germline. The ends lost 2 bases at V and 1 base at J; junction bases unmatched: 7. This CDR3 comprises 15 residues. This clonotype was counted ten times or more. Diagnoses used clinical symptoms, serum thyroxine and TRAb, thyroid ultrasound and orbital computed tomography.

Sequencing was performed on blood. The J gene is TRBJ2-7, the V gene TRBV29-1, with 8 bases lining up with TRBD2. The origin of this receptor is a woman in her forties or fifties with Graves' ophthalmopathy. Here the CDR3 reads CSVEILADASYEQYF. The CDR3 DNA reads as TGCAGCGTTGAAATACTAGCGGACGCATCCTACGAGCAGTACTTC.